The 21 T cell receptor beta chains below all came from one sample that was sequenced in a study of technical replicates of blood from four donors. Here immunoSEQ multiplex PCR was the method, and the copy in TCRdb shows in-frame clones only, minus some. Among about 88,000 clones, 85% to 95% were seen once, and the ten largest hold around 0.3%. Sequenced material: T cells isolated from PBMCs. The receptor source for this set is a human donor in good health.

The rearrangement links TRBV28 to TRBJ1-1, with 7 bases aligning to TRBD1. This CDR3 is built from 15 residues. Germline V gene lookup returns CDR1 MDHEN and CDR2 SYDVKM. The J segment lost 6 bases and the V segment lost 1 base, leaving 8 bases of the junction unmatched. DNA for the CDR3: TGTGCCAGCAGTTTATACCGCGGGACAGCGCCTGAAGCTTTCTTT. The encoded protein is CASSLYRGTAPEAFF.

CDR3 in DNA: TGCAGTGCCCTGAGGGATACGCAGTATTTT. This codes for CSALRDTQYF. The chain is built from TRBV20-1 and TRBJ2-3; D is undetermined. The CDR3 runs 10 residues. V gave up 6 bases and J gave up 6 bases, with 7 bases separating them. Germline V gene lookup returns CDR1 DFQATT and CDR2 SNEGSKA (reference sequence).

This clone appeared a single time. This chain links TRBV6-5 with TRBJ1-2; 8 positions match TRBD1. The length of the CDR3 is 14 residues. V lost 10 bases and J lost 4; bases outside the gene matches: 11. Looked up from germline, CDR1 is MNHEY and CDR2 is SVGAGI. The CDR3 coding sequence is TGTGCCATCCGGACAGGGAGGAGGTCCTATGGCTACACCTTC. This gives the protein CAIRTGRRSYGYTF.

V is TRBV11-2 and J is TRBJ2-1; TRBD2 is a possible D gene (5 bases). The germline CDR1 and CDR2 sequences are SGHAT and FQNNGV. Trimming took off 0 bases at V and 8 bases at J, with 8 bases between the two ends. The CDR3 has 13 residues. The CDR3 loop reads CASSLDAGDEQFF. CDR3 in DNA: TGTGCCAGCAGCTTAGACGCGGGTGATGAGCAGTTCTTC.

This clone was observed once. The genes are TRBV19 and TRBJ2-2; 7 bases match TRBD2. The CDR3 sequence is 16 residues long. V lost 7 bases, J lost 4 bases, and 12 bases stayed unmatched. Germline lookup yields CDR1 LNHDA and CDR2 SQIVND (reference sequence). The chain's CDR3 is CASKSDGDYRTGELFF. The CDR3 nucleotides are TGTGCCAGTAAATCCGACGGGGACTATCGCACCGGGGAGCTGTTTTTT.

This clone was recorded once. The CDR3 DNA reads TGTGCCAGCAGTTTATTCGGGGACACTGAAGCTTTCTTT. Its protein is CASSLFGDTEAFF. The V call is TRBV27, the J call TRBJ1-1; D remains unclear. Germline assignment: CDR1 MNHEY and CDR2 SMNVEV (reference sequence). The ends were cut back, 1 base at V and 3 bases at J, with 6 bases in the middle. The CDR3 is 13 amino acids.

The chain has TRBV5-4 and TRBJ2-7; 11 bases are shared with TRBD1. CDR1 is SGHNT, CDR2 YYREEE, per germline (reference sequence). The V segment lost 4 bases and the J segment 2 bases; nucleotides outside the gene matches: 5. The CDR3 is 15 residues long. The CDR3 coding sequence is TGTGCCAGCAGCCCAGGGACAGGGGGGGCCTACGAGCAGTACTTC. Amino acid sequence: CASSPGTGGAYEQYF.

The V and J genes are TRBV4-1 and TRBJ2-7; TRBD2 matches at 10 bases. The CDR3 runs 15 residues. J was trimmed by 0 bases and V by 6 bases; bases with no gene match: 5. Germline V CDR1 and CDR2: MGHRA, YSYEKL. The CDR3 nucleotides read TGCGCCAGCAGTACGGGACTAGCGTACTCCTACGAGCAGTACTTC. Translated, it gives CASSTGLAYSYEQYF.

V gene TRBV28 combines with J gene TRBJ2-1; TRBD1 is a possible D gene (5 bases). V gave up 5 bases and J gave up 4 bases, with 18 bases separating them. The CDR3 runs to 16 residues. Germline V gene sequence: CDR1 MDHEN, CDR2 SYDVKM. The CDR3: CASSMRQGRVYNEQFF. The DNA for the CDR3 is TGTGCCAGCAGTATGCGGCAGGGAAGGGTGTACAATGAGCAGTTCTTC. The whole variable domain, remainder taken from reference TRBV28 and TRBJ2-1, is DVKVTQSSRYLVKRTGEKVFLECVQDMDHENMFWYRQDPGLGLRLIYFSYDVKMKEKGDIPEGYSVSREKKERFSLILESASTNQTSMYLCASSMRQGRVYNEQFFGPGTRLTVL.

The chain links TRBV5-1 to TRBJ1-2; tentative D call: TRBD1 (6 bases). The CDR3 is made up of 14 amino acids. Trimming took 2 bases from V and 5 from J, leaving 13 bases between them. Germline CDR1 is SGHRS and CDR2 is YFSETQ. The chain's CDR3 is CASSLSRGRYGYTF. As DNA, the CDR3 is TGCGCCAGCAGCTTAAGCAGGGGACGGTATGGCTACACCTTC.

The J gene is TRBJ2-7, the V gene TRBV27; 10 positions match TRBD1. V shed 2 bases and J 5 bases; nucleotides not matched to a gene: 9. The CDR3 consists of 16 residues. Germline V CDR1 and CDR2: MNHEY, SMNVEV (reference sequence). CDR3 bases: TGTGCCAGCAGTTTAGGGGCGACAGGGGGCGCGGACGAGCAGTACTTC. This encodes CASSLGATGGADEQYF.

The chain links TRBV18 to TRBJ2-7; a weak D match, TRBD1 (7 bases). The germline V gene encodes CDR1 KGHSH and CDR2 LQKENI. This CDR3 is built from 16 residues. The ends were cut back, 3 bases at V and 2 bases at J, with 17 bases in the middle. The CDR3 sequence: CASSPLRRGTPYEQYF. CDR3 nucleotide sequence: TGTGCCAGCTCACCTCTTCGCAGGGGGACTCCCTACGAGCAGTACTTC.

This clone came up once. This rearrangement joins TRBV28 to TRBJ2-3; weak D call: TRBD1 (5 bases). This CDR3 region has 14 residues. The V gene lost 7 bases and the J gene lost 6 bases, with 17 bases spanning the gap. Germline V CDR1 and CDR2: MDHEN, SYDVKM. CDR3 sequence reads: CASILGASADTQYF. The CDR3 DNA reads TGTGCCAGCATCCTAGGGGCTTCGGCGGATACGCAGTATTTT. Together with reference TRBV28 and TRBJ2-3, the CDR3 gives the full variable domain: DVKVTQSSRYLVKRTGEKVFLECVQDMDHENMFWYRQDPGLGLRLIYFSYDVKMKEKGDIPEGYSVSREKKERFSLILESASTNQTSMYLCASILGASADTQYFGPGTRLTVL.

This clone was observed once. The chain is built from TRBV19 and TRBJ2-7, with a weak D call TRBD1 (6 bases). The ends were cut back, 3 bases at V and 6 bases at J, with 21 bases in the middle. The CDR3 is made up of 16 amino acids. The germline CDR1 and CDR2 sequences are LNHDA and SQIVND (reference sequence). CDR3 DNA: TGTGCCAGTAGTATTACTATGGGACACCGGTTTGGCGAGCAGTACTTC. Its translation is CASSITMGHRFGEQYF. The full variable domain, in which reference TRBV19 and TRBJ2-7 provide the parts outside the CDR3, is DGGITQSPKYLFRKEGQNVTLSCEQNLNHDAMYWYRQDPGQGLRLIYYSQIVNDFQKGDIAEGYSVSREKKESFPLTVTSAQKNPTAFYLCASSITMGHRFGEQYFGPGTRLTVT.

The rearrangement joins TRBV28 to TRBJ2-3; TRBD2 is a possible D gene (5 bases). Per the germline V gene, CDR1 is MDHEN and CDR2 is SYDVKM. V dropped 1 base and J dropped 2 bases, with 19 bases sitting between them. This CDR3 spans 18 amino acids. The CDR3 DNA is TGTGCCAGCAGTTTATCGTTGCTAGCAAGCCACGACACAGATACGCAGTATTTT. It is translated as CASSLSLLASHDTDTQYF.

The chain recombines TRBV18 with TRBJ1-1; D is ambiguous. V was clipped by 3 bases and J by 0 bases, with 11 bases between them. This CDR3 comprises 15 residues. Germline CDR1 is KGHSH and CDR2 is LQKENI. The CDR3 spells CASSPSMVLNTEAFF. CDR3 coding DNA: TGTGCCAGCTCACCTTCTATGGTCCTGAACACTGAAGCTTTCTTT.

The chain is built from TRBV2 and TRBJ2-3; 9 positions match TRBD2. Germline-derived CDR1 and CDR2 are SNHLY and FYNNEI. V trimming: 2 bases; J trimming: 5 bases; junction bases outside the gene matches: 5. This CDR3 spans 15 amino acids. The chain's CDR3 is CASSERVAGEDTQYF. The CDR3 DNA sequence: TGTGCCAGCAGTGAACGGGTAGCGGGGGAAGATACGCAGTATTTT. Supplemented by reference TRBV2 and TRBJ2-3, the full variable domain reads EPEVTQTPSHQVTQMGQEVILRCVPISNHLYFYWYRQILGQKVEFLVSFYNNEISEKSEIFDDQFSVERPDGSNFTLKIRSTKLEDSAMYFCASSERVAGEDTQYFGPGTRLTVL.

The chain uses TRBV4-2 and TRBJ2-7; 11 nucleotides agree with TRBD2. The CDR3 covers 15 residues. V shed 2 bases and J 6 bases; nucleotides not matched to a gene: 6. Looked up from germline, CDR1 is LGHNA and CDR2 is YNFKEQ. In nucleotides, the CDR3 is TGTGCCAGCAGCCAATACTCTAGCGGGGGGCCCGAGCAGTACTTC. The encoded protein is CASSQYSSGGPEQYF.

The chain joins TRBV4-1 to TRBJ2-3; 14 nucleotides match TRBD2. Germline V lookup: CDR1 MGHRA, CDR2 YSYEKL. This CDR3 contains 18 residues. V shed 2 bases and J 4 bases; nucleotides not matched to a gene: 8. CDR3: CASSQYPRTSGRSDTQYF. CDR3 bases: TGCGCCAGCAGCCAATATCCTCGGACTAGCGGGAGGTCAGATACGCAGTATTTT.

Notes on this clone: One end of the junction fails to match germline, which may point to a read error. The chain uses TRBV28 and TRBJ1-2; weak D call: TRBD1 (6 bases). CDR1 MDHEN and CDR2 SYDVKM come from the germline V gene. The CDR3 has 12 amino acids. In DNA, the CDR3 is TGTGCCAGCACCATAACAAACAGGGCCCCCCTCTTC. Its protein is CASTITNRAPLF.

The chain is built from TRBV6-6 and TRBJ1-5; TRBD1 aligns across 8 bases. The V segment lost 5 bases and the J segment 2 bases; nucleotides outside the gene matches: 5. Germline values: CDR1 MNHNY, CDR2 SVGAGI (reference sequence). The CDR3 runs to 15 residues. CDR3 residues: CASSQDRVGNQPQHF. CDR3 in DNA: TGTGCCAGCAGTCAGGACAGGGTGGGCAATCAGCCCCAGCATTTT.